This T cell receptor beta chain came from a study of shared clonotypes between healthy human individuals. The donor population consisted of healthy HIV-negative adults with no recent acute infections or vaccinations. Libraries were prepared by immunoSEQ multiplex PCR; TCRdb keeps only in-frame clonotypes and omits some of them. The table shows about 2.4 million clones, with 80% to 95% occurring only once. General study points: Researchers sampled only blood; tissue repertoires likely differ.

Comment on this clone: Its cognate antigen is unknown.

The clonotype was recovered from a man aged 18 to 35 in good health. Some clones in this sample may be carry-over from other donors' samples. Sequenced sample: naive CD4+ T cells from PBMCs. Regarding subset: CD45RA+ positively selected.

The CDR3 nucleotides are TGTGCCAGCAGCCAGGTGGGGGCCCGGGGTACGAGTGAGCAGTTCTTC. This sequence encodes CASSQVGARGTSEQFF. The chain carries TRBV7-2 and TRBJ2-1; the D gene is possibly TRBD1 (6 bases). V lost 5 bases and J lost 9, with 23 bases in between. The V gene's germline CDR1 is SGHTA and CDR2 FQGNSA. The CDR3 sequence is 16 residues long. Full variable domain (missing parts from reference TRBV7-2 and TRBJ2-1): GAGVSQSPSNKVTEKGKDVELRCDPISGHTALYWYRQSLGQGLEFLIYFQGNSAPDKSGLPSDRFSAERTGGSVSTLTIQRTQQEDSAVYLCASSQVGARGTSEQFFGPGTRLTVL.